The following is a T cell receptor (beta chain) sequence with its context. What it binds is unknown. This entry comes from a study of T cell responses to AZD1222 COVID-19 vaccine. Clones were sequenced by immunoSEQ multiplex PCR, and TCRdb holds only the in-frame ones, with some missing. The sample includes approximately 130,000 clones, approximately 90% of them seen just once. Findings and limits, study-wide: The donors showed a predominance of white British ancestry and of females, with possible underestimation of clonal diversity. Reports indicate that nearly half of spike-specific TCRs are directed at unmutated variant regions. Repertoire collection took place solely once the T cell response had peaked.

Specimen: peripheral blood, collected on day 0 of MenACWY control vaccination. The receptor comes from an adult in good health.

The CDR3 here is CASKSRENTEAFF. The DNA for the CDR3 is TGTGCCAGCAAATCCAGAGAGAACACTGAAGCTTTCTTT. The chain uses TRBV6-4 and TRBJ1-1, with no clear D. Trimming left V 7 bases short and J 1 base short, with 10 bases between. Germline lookup yields CDR1 MRHNA and CDR2 SNTAGT. The CDR3 has 13 amino acids.